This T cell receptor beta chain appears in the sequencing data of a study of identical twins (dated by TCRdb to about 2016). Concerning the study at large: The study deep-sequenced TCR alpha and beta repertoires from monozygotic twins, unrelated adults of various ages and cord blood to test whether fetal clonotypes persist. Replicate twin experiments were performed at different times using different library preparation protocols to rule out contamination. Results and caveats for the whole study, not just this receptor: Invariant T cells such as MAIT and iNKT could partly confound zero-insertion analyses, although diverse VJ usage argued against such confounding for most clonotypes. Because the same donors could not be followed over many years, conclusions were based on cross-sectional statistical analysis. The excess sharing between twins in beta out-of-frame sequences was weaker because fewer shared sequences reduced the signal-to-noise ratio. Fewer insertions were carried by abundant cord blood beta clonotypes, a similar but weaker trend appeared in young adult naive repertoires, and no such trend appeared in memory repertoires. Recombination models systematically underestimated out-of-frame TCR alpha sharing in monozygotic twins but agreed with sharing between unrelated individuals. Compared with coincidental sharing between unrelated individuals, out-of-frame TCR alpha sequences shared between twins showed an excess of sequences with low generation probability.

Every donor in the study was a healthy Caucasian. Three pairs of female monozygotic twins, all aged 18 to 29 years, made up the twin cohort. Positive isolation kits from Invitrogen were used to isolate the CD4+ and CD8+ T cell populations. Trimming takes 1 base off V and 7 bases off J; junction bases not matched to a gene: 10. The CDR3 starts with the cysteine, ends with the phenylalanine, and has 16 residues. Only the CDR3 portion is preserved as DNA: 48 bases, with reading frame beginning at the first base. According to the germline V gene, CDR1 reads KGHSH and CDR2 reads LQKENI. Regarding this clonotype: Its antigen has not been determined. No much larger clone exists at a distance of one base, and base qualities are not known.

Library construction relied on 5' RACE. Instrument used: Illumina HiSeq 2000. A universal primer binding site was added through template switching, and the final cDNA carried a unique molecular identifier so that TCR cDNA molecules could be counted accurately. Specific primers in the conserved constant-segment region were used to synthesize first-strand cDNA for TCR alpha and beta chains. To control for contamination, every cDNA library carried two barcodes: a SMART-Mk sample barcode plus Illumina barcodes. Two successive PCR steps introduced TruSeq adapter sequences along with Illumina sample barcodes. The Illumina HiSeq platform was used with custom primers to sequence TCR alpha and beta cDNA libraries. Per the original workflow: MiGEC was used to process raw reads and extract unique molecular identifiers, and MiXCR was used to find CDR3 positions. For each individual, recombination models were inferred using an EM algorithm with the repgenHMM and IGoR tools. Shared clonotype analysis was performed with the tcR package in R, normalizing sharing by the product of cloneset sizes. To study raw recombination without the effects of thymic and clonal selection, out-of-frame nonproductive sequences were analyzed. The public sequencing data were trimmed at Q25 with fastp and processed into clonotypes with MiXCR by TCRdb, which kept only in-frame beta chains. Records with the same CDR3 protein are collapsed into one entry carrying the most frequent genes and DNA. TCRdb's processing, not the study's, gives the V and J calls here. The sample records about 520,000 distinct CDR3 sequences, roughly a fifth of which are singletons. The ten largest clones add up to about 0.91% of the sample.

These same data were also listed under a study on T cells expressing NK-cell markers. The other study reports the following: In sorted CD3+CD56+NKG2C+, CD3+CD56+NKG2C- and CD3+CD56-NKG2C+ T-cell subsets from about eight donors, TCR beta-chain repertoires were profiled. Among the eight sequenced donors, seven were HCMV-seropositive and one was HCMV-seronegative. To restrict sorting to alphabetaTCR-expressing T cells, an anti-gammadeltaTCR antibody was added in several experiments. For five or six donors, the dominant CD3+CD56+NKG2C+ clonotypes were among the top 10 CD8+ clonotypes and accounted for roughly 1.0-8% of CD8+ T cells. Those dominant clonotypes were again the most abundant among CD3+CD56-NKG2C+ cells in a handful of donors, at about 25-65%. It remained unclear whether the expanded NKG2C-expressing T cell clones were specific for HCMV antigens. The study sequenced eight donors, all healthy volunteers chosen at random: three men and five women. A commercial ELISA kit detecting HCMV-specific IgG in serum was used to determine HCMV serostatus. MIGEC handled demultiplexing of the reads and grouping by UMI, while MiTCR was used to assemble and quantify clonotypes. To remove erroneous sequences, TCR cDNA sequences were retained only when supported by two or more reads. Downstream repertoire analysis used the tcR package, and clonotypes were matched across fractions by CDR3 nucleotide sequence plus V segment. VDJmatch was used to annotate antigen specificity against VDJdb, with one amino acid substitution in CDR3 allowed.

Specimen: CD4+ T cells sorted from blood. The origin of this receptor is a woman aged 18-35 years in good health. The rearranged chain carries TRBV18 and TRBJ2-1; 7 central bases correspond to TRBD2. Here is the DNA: TGTGCCAGCTCACCACGGGCTAGCGGCTTTGGGAATGAGCAGTTCTTC. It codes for CASSPRASGFGNEQFF.